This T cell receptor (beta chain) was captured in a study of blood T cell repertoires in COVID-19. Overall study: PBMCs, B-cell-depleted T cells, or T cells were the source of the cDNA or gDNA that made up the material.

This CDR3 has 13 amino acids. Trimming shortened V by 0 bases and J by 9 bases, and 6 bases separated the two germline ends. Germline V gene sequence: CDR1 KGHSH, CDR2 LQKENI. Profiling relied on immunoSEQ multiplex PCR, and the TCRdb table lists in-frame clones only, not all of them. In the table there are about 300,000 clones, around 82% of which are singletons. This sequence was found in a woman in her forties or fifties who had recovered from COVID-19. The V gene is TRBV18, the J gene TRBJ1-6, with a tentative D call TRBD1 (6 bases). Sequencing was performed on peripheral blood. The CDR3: CASSPPGGSPLHF. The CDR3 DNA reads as TGTGCCAGCTCACCACCAGGGGGTTCACCCCTCCACTTT. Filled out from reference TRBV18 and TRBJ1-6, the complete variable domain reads NAGVMQNPRHLVRRRGQEARLRCSPMKGHSHVYWYRQLPEEGLKFMVYLQKENIIDESGMPKERFSAEFPKEGPSILRIQQVVRGDSAAYFCASSPPGGSPLHFGNGTRLTVT.